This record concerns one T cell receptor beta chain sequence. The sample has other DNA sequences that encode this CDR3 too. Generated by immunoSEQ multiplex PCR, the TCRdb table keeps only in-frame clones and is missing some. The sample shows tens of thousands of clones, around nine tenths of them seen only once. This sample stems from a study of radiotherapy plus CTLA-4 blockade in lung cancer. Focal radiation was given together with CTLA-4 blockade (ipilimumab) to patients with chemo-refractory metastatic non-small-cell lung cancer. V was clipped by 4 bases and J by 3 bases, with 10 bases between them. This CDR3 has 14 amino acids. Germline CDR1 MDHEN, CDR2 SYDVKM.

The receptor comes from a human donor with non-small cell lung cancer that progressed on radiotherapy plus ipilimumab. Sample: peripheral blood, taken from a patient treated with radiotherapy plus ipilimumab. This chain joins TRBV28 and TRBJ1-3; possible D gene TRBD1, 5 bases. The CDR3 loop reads CASSSGGSGNTIYF. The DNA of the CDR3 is TGTGCCAGCAGTTCTGGGGGAAGTGGAAACACCATATATTTT.